The present entry profiles one T cell receptor (beta chain) with its context. These data are taken from a study of patients and donors after allogeneic stem cell transplantation. TCRdb reanalysed the RT-PCR reads using MiXCR and keeps one entry per CDR3 protein. The data hold 920,000 or so distinct CDR3 sequences, with more than 15% observed a single time. Sequences were obtained from blood, either unsorted or a sorted T cell fraction (not recorded which). The origin of this receptor is a human donor who was either an allogeneic HSCT recipient or a stem cell or donor lymphocyte infusion donor (not recorded which). It is not recorded whose cells these are; they may come from a transplant donor.

CDR3 residues: CASSLPTPQGTGELFF. Written as DNA, the CDR3 is TGTGCCAGCAGTTTGCCCACCCCACAGGGGACCGGGGAGCTGTTTTTT. The chain combines TRBV27 with TRBJ2-2; 7 positions match TRBD1. This CDR3 comprises 16 residues. V was clipped by 3 bases and J by 5 bases; unmatched bases: 9. Germline values: CDR1 MNHEY, CDR2 SMNVEV (reference sequence).